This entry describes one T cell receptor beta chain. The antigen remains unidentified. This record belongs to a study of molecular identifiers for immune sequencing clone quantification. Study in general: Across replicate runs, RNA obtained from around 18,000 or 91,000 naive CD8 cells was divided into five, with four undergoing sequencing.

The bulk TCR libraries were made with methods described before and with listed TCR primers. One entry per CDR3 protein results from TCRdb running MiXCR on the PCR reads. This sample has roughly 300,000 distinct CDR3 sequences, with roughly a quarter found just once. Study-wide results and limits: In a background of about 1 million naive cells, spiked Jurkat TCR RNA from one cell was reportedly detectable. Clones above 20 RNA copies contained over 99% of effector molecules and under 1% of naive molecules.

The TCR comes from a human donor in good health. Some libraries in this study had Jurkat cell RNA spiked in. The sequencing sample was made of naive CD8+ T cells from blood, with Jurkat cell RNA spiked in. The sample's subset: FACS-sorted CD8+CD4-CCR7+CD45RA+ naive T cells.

CDR3 in amino acids: CASSPAALAGRDTQYF. Here the CDR3 DNA reads TGTGCCAGCAGTCCAGCCGCACTAGCGGGGAGAGATACGCAGTATTTT. The chain uses TRBV27 and TRBJ2-3, with 10 bases aligning to TRBD2. V trimming: 5 bases; J trimming: 5 bases; junction bases outside the gene matches: 10. Germline-derived CDR1 and CDR2 are MNHEY and SMNVEV (reference sequence). The CDR3 sequence is 16 residues long.